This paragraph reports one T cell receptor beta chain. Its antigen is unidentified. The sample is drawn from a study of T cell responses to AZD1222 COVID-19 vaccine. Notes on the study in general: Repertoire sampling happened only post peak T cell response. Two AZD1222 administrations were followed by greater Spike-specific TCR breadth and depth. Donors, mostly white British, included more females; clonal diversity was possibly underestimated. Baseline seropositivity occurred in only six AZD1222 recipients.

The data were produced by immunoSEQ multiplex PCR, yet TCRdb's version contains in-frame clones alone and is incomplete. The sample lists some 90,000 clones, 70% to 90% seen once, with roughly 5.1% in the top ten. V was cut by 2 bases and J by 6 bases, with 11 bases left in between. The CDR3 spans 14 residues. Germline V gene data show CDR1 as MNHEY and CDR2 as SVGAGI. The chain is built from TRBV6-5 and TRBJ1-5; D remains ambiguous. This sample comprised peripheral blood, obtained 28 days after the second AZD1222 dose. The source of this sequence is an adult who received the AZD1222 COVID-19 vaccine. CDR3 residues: CASSYTIGGQPQHF. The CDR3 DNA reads TGTGCCAGCAGTTACACCATCGGAGGTCAGCCCCAGCATTTT.